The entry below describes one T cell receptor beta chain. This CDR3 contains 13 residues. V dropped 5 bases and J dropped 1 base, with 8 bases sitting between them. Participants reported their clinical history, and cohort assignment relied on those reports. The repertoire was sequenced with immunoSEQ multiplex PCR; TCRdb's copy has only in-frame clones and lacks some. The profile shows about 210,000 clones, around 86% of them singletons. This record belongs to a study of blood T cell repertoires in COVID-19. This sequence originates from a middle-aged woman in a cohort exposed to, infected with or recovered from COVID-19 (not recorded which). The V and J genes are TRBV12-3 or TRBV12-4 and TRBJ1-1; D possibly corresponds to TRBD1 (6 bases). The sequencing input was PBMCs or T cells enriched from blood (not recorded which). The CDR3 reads CASSQGQNTEAFF. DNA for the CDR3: TGTGCCAGCAGTCAGGGACAGAACACTGAAGCTTTCTTT.